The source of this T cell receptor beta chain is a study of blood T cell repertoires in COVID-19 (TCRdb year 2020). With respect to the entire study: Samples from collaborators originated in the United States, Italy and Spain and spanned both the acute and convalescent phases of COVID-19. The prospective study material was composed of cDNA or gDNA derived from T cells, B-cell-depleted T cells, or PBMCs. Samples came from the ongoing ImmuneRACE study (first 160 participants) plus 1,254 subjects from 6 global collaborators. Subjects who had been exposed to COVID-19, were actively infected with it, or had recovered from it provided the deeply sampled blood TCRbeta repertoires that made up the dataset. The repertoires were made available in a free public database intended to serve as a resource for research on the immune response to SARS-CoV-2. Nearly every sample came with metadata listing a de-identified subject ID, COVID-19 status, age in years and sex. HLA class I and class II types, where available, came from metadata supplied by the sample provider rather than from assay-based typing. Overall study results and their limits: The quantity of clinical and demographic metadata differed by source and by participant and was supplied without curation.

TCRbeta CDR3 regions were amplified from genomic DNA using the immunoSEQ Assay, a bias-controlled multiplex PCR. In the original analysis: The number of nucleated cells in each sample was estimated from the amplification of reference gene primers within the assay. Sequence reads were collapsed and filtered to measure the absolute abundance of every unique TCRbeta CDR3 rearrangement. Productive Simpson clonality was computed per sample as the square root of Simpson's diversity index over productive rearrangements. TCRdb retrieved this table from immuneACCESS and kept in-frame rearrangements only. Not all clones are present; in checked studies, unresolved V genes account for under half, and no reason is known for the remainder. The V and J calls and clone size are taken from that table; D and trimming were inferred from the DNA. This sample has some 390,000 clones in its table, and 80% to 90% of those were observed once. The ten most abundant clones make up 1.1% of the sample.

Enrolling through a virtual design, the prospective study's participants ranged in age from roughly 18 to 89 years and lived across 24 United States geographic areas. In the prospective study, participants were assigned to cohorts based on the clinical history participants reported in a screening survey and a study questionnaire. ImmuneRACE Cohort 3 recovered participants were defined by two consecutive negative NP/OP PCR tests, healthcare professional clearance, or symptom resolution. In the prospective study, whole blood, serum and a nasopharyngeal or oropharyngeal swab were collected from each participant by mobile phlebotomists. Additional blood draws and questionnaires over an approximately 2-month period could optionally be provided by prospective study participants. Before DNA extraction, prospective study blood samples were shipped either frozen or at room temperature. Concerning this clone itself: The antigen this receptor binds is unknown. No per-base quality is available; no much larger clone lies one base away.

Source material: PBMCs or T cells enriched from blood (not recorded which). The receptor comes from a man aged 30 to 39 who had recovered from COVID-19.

The bases are TGCGCCAGCAGCCAAAACACAGATACGCAGTATTTT. Protein translation: CASSQNTDTQYF. The chain employs TRBV5-1 and TRBJ2-3; there is no confident call for the D gene. The CDR3, cysteine through phenylalanine, is 12 amino acids long. Here the CDR3 DNA is all that survives: 36 bases in frame from base 1. Sequences SGHRS (CDR1) and YFSETQ (CDR2) are obtained from the germline V gene. V lost 4 bases and J lost 2 bases; the stretch between them is 5 bases long.